The source of this T cell receptor beta chain is a study of neurological immune-mediated disorders. Unsorted libraries used 2 million PBMCs kept at -80 degrees C. This clonotype was counted ten times or more. Antigen unknown. Study-wide results and caveats: Phylogenetic grouping put 18 of 34 multiple sclerosis patients' repertoires into one related-CDR3 cluster, a possible signature. For the multiple sclerosis repertoire cluster, no association with any clinical or MRI feature was found.

By 5'RACE with 10-nucleotide random UMIs, the cDNA was made. TCRdb analysed the 5' RACE reads with MiXCR anew, one entry per CDR3 protein. The sample consists of about 120,000 distinct CDR3 sequences, approximately 3.2% of them appearing once. Germline lookup yields CDR1 SNHLY and CDR2 FYNNEI. V was trimmed by 9 bases and J by 2 bases, leaving 17 bases between them. CDR3 length: 16 residues. V usage is TRBV2 and J usage is TRBJ2-6, with D possibly TRBD2 on 6 matching bases. The origin of this receptor is a woman in her twenties or thirties with multiple sclerosis. The sequenced material came from PBMCs. The CDR3 protein is CASTTGWGAGANVLTF. CDR3 coding DNA: TGTGCCAGTACTACCGGGTGGGGGGCTGGGGCCAACGTCCTGACTTTC.